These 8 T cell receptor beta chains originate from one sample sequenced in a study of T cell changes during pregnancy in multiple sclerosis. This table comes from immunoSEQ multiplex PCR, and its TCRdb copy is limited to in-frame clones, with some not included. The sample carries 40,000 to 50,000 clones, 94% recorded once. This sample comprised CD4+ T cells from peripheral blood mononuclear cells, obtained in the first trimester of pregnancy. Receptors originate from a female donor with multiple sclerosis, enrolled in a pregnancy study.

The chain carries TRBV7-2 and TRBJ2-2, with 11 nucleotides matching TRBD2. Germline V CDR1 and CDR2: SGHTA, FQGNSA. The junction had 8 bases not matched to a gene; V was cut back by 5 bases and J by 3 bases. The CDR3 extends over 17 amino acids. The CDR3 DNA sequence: TGTGCCAGCAGCCCATATAGCGGGGGGGCGTACACCGGGGAGCTGTTTTTT. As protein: CASSPYSGGAYTGELFF.

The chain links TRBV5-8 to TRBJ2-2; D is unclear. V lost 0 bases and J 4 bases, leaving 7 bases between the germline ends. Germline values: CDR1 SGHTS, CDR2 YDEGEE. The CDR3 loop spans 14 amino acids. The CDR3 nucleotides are TGTGCCAGCAGCTTGGACCAGCGCACCGGGGAGCTGTTTTTT. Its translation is CASSLDQRTGELFF.

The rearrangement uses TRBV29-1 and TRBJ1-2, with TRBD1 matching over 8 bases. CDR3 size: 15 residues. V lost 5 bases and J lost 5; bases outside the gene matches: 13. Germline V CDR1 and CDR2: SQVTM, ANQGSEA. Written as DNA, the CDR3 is TGCAGCGTTACGTTAAGCGGACAGGGACTTTATGGCTACACCTTC. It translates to CSVTLSGQGLYGYTF.

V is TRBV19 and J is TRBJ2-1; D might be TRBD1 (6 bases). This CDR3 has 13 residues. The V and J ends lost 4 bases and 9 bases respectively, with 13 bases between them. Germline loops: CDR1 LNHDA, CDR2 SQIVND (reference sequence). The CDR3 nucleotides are TGTGCCAGTAGTACCCAAAACAGGGTTGAGCAGTTCTTC. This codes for CASSTQNRVEQFF.

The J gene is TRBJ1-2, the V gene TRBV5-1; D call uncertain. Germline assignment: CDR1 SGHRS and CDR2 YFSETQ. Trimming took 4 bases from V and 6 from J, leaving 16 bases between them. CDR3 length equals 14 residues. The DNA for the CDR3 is TGCGCCAGCAGCCTAGCCGGGAATGAGAATGGCTACACCTTC. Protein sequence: CASSLAGNENGYTF. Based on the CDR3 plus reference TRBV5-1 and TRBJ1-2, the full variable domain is KAGVTQTPRYLIKTRGQQVTLSCSPISGHRSVSWYQQTPGQGLQFLFEYFSETQRNKGNFPGRFSGRQFSNSRSEMNVSTLELGDSALYLCASSLAGNENGYTFGSGTRLTVV.

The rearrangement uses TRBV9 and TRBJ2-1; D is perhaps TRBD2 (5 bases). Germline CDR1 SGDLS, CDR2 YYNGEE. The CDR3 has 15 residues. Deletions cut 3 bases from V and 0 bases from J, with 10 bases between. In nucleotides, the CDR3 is TGTGCCAGCAGCGCGCTAGCTAACTCCTACAATGAGCAGTTCTTC. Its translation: CASSALANSYNEQFF. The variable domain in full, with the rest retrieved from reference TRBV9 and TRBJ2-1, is DSGVTQTPKHLITATGQRVTLRCSPRSGDLSVYWYQQSLDQGLQFLIQYYNGEERAKGNILERFSAQQFPDLHSELNLSSLELGDSALYFCASSALANSYNEQFFGPGTRLTVL.

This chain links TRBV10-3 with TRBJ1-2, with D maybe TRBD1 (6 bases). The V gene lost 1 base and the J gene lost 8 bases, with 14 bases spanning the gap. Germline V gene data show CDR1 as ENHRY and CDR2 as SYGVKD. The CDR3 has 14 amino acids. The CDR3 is CAISELTGSGGYTF. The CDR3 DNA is TGTGCCATCAGTGAGTTAACAGGGTCTGGCGGCTACACCTTC.

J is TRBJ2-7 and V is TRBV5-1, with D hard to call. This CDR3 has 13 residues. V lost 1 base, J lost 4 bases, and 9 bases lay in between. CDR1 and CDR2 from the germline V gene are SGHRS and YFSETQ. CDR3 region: CASSLTARYEQYF. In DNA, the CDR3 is TGCGCCAGCAGCTTGACAGCAAGATACGAGCAGTACTTC.